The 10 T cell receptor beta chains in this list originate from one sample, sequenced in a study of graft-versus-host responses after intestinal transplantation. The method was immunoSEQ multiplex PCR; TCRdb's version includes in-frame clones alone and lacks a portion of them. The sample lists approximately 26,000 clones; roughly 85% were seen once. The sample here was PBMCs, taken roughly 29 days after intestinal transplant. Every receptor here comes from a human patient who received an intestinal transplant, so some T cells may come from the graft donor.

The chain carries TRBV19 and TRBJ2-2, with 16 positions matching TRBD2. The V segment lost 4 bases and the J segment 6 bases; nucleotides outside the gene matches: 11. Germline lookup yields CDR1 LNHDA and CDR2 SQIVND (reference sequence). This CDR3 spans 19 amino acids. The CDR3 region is CASSTGTSGGASSPGELFF. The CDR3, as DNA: TGTGCCAGTAGTACTGGGACTAGCGGGGGGGCATCCTCTCCCGGGGAGCTGTTTTTT. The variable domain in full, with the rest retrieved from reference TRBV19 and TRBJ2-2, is DGGITQSPKYLFRKEGQNVTLSCEQNLNHDAMYWYRQDPGQGLRLIYYSQIVNDFQKGDIAEGYSVSREKKESFPLTVTSAQKNPTAFYLCASSTGTSGGASSPGELFFGEGSRLTVL.

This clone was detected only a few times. The CDR3 loop is CASSLGDGVETQYF. CDR3 sequence (DNA): TGCGCCAGCAGCTTGGGGGACGGAGTGGAGACCCAGTACTTC. The chain carries TRBV5-1 and TRBJ2-5, with D possibly being TRBD1 or TRBD2 (5 bases each). Trimming took 0 bases from V and 5 from J, leaving 11 bases between them. CDR1 SGHRS and CDR2 YFSETQ come from the germline V gene. The CDR3 covers 14 residues.

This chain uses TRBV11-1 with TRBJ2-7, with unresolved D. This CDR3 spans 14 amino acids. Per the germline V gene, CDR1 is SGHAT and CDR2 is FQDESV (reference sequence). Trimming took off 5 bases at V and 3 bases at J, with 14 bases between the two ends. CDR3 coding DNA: TGTGCCAGCAGCCTAAAAGCCCGGGTCTACGAGCAGTACTTC. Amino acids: CASSLKARVYEQYF.

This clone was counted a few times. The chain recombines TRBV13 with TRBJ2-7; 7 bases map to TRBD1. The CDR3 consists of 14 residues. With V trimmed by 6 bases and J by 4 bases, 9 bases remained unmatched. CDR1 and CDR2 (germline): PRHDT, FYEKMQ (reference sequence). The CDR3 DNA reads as TGTGCCAGCAGGGGACCCGGGACAGTTTACGAGCAGTACTTC. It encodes CASRGPGTVYEQYF.

The CDR3 is CASSQWGGDTQYF. The CDR3 nucleotides are TGTGCCAGCAGCCAATGGGGCGGCGATACGCAGTATTTT. The gene calls are TRBV14 and TRBJ2-3; D perhaps matches TRBD1 (5 bases). Germline V gives CDR1 SGHDN, CDR2 FVKESK. The CDR3 sequence is 13 residues long. V dropped 2 bases and J dropped 6 bases, with 9 bases sitting between them.

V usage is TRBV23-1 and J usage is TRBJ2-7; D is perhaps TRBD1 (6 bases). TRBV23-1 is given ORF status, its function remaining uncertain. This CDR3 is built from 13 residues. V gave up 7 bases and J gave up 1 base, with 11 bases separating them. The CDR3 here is CASTGTKSYEQYF. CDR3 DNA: TGCGCCAGCACCGGGACAAAATCCTACGAGCAGTACTTC.

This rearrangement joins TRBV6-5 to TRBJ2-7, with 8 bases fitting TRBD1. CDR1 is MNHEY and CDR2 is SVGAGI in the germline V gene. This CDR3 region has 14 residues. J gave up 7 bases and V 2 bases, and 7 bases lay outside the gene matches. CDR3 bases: TGTGCCAGCAGTTACCTCCAGGGGGCGGGGGAGCAGTACTTC. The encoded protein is CASSYLQGAGEQYF.

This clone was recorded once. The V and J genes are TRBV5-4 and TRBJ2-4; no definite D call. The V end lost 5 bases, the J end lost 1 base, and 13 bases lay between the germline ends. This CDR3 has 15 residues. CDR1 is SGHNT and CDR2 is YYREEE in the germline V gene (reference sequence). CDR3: CASSDLVGAKNIQYF. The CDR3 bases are TGTGCCAGCAGTGACCTGGTAGGGGCCAAAAACATTCAGTACTTC.

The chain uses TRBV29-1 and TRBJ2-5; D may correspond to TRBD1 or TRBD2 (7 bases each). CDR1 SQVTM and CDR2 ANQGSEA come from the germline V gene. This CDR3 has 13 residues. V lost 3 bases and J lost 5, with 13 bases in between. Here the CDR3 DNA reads TGCAGCGTTGATTGGGAGGGGGCCGAGACCCAGTACTTC. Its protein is CSVDWEGAETQYF.

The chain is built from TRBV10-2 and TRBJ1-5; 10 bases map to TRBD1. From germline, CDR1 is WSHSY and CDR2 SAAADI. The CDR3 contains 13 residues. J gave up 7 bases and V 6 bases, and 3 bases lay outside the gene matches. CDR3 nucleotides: TGCGCCAGCAGAAAGACAGGGGGCCAGCCCCAGCATTTT. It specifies CASRKTGGQPQHF.